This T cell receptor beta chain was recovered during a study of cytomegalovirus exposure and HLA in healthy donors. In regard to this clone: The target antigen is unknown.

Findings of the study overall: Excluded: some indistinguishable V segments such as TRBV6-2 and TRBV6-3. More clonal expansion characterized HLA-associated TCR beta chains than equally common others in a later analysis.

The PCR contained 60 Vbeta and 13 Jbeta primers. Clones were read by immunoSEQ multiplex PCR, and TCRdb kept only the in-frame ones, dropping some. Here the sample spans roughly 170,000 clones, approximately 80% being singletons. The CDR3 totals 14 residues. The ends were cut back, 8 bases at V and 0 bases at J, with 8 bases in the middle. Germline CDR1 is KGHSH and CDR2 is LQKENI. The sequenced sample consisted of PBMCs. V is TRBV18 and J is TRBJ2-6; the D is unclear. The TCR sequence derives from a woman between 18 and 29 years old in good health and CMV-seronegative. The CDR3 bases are TGTGCCAGCAGTTCGGTCTCTGGGGCCAACGTCCTGACTTTC. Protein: CASSSVSGANVLTF.